Listed below are T cell receptor beta chains from one sample, sequenced in a study of blood T cell repertoires in COVID-19. The repertoire was sequenced with immunoSEQ multiplex PCR; TCRdb's copy has only in-frame clones and lacks some. The sample lists approximately 190,000 clones; roughly four fifths were seen once. Material for sequencing was peripheral blood. The receptor set was obtained from a woman between 35 and 50 years old with acute or convalescent COVID-19. The CDR3 runs from the conserved cysteine through the conserved F or W. Fields, in order: D gene, V gene, clone size, J gene, CDR3 DNA, CDR3 protein. D genes are given only for firm matches. Some rows have no size entry. The others give once, few or many, or a class for an expanded clone.

d_call: TRBD2; v_call: TRBV6-5; clone_size: once; j_call: TRBJ2-7; cdr3_nt: TGTGCCAGCAGGCGAGGACTAGCGGGGAACTACGAGCAGTACTTC; cdr3_aa: CASRRGLAGNYEQYF
d_call: .; v_call: TRBV28; clone_size: .; j_call: TRBJ1-4; cdr3_nt: TGTGCCAGCAGCCGCGCAGGGCCCCTAAATGAAAAACTGTTTTTT; cdr3_aa: CASSRAGPLNEKLFF
d_call: TRBD1; v_call: TRBV6-4; clone_size: .; j_call: TRBJ1-2; cdr3_nt: TGTGCCAGCAGTCCGGGACAGGGGGCTCTTGGCTATGGCTACACCTTC; cdr3_aa: CASSPGQGALGYGYTF
d_call: .; v_call: TRBV12-3/TRBV12-4; clone_size: .; j_call: TRBJ1-5; cdr3_nt: TGTGCCAGCAGTCGGGGTCGGAATCAGCCCCAGCATTTT; cdr3_aa: CASSRGRNQPQHF
d_call: .; v_call: TRBV28; clone_size: .; j_call: TRBJ2-7; cdr3_nt: TGTGCCAGCAGTTTTGTGACAGGGAGGTACGAGCAGTACTTC; cdr3_aa: CASSFVTGRYEQYF
d_call: TRBD1; v_call: TRBV4-1; clone_size: .; j_call: TRBJ1-1; cdr3_nt: TGCGCCAGCAGCCAAGCAGGACAGGGGCTACCGTGGGCTTTCTTT; cdr3_aa: CASSQAGQGLPWAFF
d_call: .; v_call: TRBV18; clone_size: .; j_call: TRBJ1-1; cdr3_nt: TGTGCCAGCTCACAGGGGGTGAACACTGAAGCTTTCTTT; cdr3_aa: CASSQGVNTEAFF
d_call: .; v_call: TRBV7-3; clone_size: .; j_call: TRBJ1-5; cdr3_nt: TGTGCCAGCAGCTTACCCACCGATGGGCAGGGGAATCAGCCCCAGCATTTT; cdr3_aa: CASSLPTDGQGNQPQHF
d_call: TRBD1; v_call: TRBV7-6; clone_size: once; j_call: TRBJ1-4; cdr3_nt: TGTGCCAGCAGCCACTGGGACAGGGGGGAGCCTGAAAAACTGTTTTTT; cdr3_aa: CASSHWDRGEPEKLFF
d_call: .; v_call: TRBV2; clone_size: .; j_call: TRBJ2-5; cdr3_nt: TGTGCCAGCAGTGGAGCCAGGCTAGAGACCCAGTACTTC; cdr3_aa: CASSGARLETQYF
d_call: .; v_call: TRBV2; clone_size: .; j_call: TRBJ2-5; cdr3_nt: TGTGCCAGCAACCCTGACAGGTTCCTTGAGGCCCAGTACTTC; cdr3_aa: CASNPDRFLEAQYF
d_call: TRBD1; v_call: TRBV7-3; clone_size: .; j_call: TRBJ1-1; cdr3_nt: TGTGCCAGCAGCTTCAGGGGGGAGTCCACTGAAGCTTTCTTT; cdr3_aa: CASSFRGESTEAFF
d_call: .; v_call: TRBV7-2; clone_size: .; j_call: TRBJ2-5; cdr3_nt: TGTGCCAGCAGCCCGGAGACTTCGAGGCAAGAGACCCAGTACTTC; cdr3_aa: CASSPETSRQETQYF
d_call: TRBD2; v_call: TRBV5-1; clone_size: .; j_call: TRBJ2-1; cdr3_nt: TGCGCCAGCAGCTTCCGACTAGCGGGTGAGCAGTTCTTC; cdr3_aa: CASSFRLAGEQFF
d_call: TRBD1; v_call: TRBV14; clone_size: once; j_call: TRBJ1-2; cdr3_nt: TGTGCCAGCAGCGGCCAAACAGGGGGTGGCTACACCTTC; cdr3_aa: CASSGQTGGGYTF
d_call: .; v_call: TRBV27; clone_size: .; j_call: TRBJ2-1; cdr3_nt: TGTGCCAGCAGTTTCGGGTTCGAGGGATACAATGAGCAGTTCTTC; cdr3_aa: CASSFGFEGYNEQFF
d_call: .; v_call: TRBV27; clone_size: .; j_call: TRBJ1-1; cdr3_nt: TGTGCCAGCCGAAACCTTTGGGCGTCATTAATGAACACTGAAGCTTTCTTT; cdr3_aa: CASRNLWASLMNTEAFF
d_call: .; v_call: TRBV29-1; clone_size: .; j_call: TRBJ2-7; cdr3_nt: TGCAGCGTTGCGCGGAGCCCCTACGAGCAGTACTTC; cdr3_aa: CSVARSPYEQYF
d_call: TRBD1; v_call: TRBV5-1; clone_size: .; j_call: TRBJ2-7; cdr3_nt: TGCGCCAGCAGCGCACAGGGGGCGCAGGGGCTCGAGCAGTACTTC; cdr3_aa: CASSAQGAQGLEQYF
d_call: .; v_call: TRBV2; clone_size: .; j_call: TRBJ2-1; cdr3_nt: TGTGCCAGCAGTCAGGGTTTCAATGAGCAGTTCTTC; cdr3_aa: CASSQGFNEQFF
d_call: .; v_call: TRBV4-1; clone_size: .; j_call: TRBJ2-1; cdr3_nt: TGCGCCAGCAGCCAAGTACAGACAGTTAATGAGCAGTTCTTC; cdr3_aa: CASSQVQTVNEQFF
d_call: .; v_call: TRBV7-2; clone_size: .; j_call: TRBJ1-6; cdr3_nt: TGTGCCAGCAGCTTAACCCCAGGCCTGAGTTCACCCCTCCACTTT; cdr3_aa: CASSLTPGLSSPLHF
d_call: TRBD1; v_call: TRBV5-1; clone_size: .; j_call: TRBJ1-2; cdr3_nt: TGCGCCAGCAGCTTCACAGGGGAGGCCTATGGCTACACCTTC; cdr3_aa: CASSFTGEAYGYTF
d_call: TRBD1; v_call: TRBV2; clone_size: .; j_call: TRBJ1-5; cdr3_nt: TGTGCCAGCGGGGCGGACAGGGGGCTGCATCAGCCCCAGCATTTT; cdr3_aa: CASGADRGLHQPQHF
d_call: .; v_call: TRBV5-1; clone_size: .; j_call: TRBJ1-2; cdr3_nt: TGCGCCAGCAGCCCCACGACAGCCGAGCAATATGGCTACACCTTC; cdr3_aa: CASSPTTAEQYGYTF
d_call: TRBD1; v_call: TRBV6-5; clone_size: .; j_call: TRBJ2-5; cdr3_nt: TGTGCCAGCTCGACAGGGGAACTACAAGAGACCCAGTACTTC; cdr3_aa: CASSTGELQETQYF
d_call: TRBD1; v_call: TRBV27; clone_size: .; j_call: TRBJ1-6; cdr3_nt: TGTGCCAGCAGTGTGACCTCCTTACAGGGGTCTTATTCACCCCTCCACTTT; cdr3_aa: CASSVTSLQGSYSPLHF
d_call: .; v_call: TRBV28; clone_size: .; j_call: TRBJ2-6; cdr3_nt: TGTGCCAGCAAAGGAGGGCAGGTTAGCTCTGGGGCCAACGTCCTGACTTTC; cdr3_aa: CASKGGQVSSGANVLTF
d_call: .; v_call: TRBV12-3/TRBV12-4; clone_size: .; j_call: TRBJ1-5; cdr3_nt: TGTGCCAGCAGCACAGGGTTTAATCAGCCCCAGCATTTT; cdr3_aa: CASSTGFNQPQHF